This TCR beta chain is drawn from a study of cytomegalovirus exposure and HLA in healthy donors (dated by TCRdb to about 2017). About the full investigation: An earlier analysis of approximately 640 of the donors reported approximately 270 Gb of sequence data and approximately 110 million unique TCR beta sequences from roughly 180 million T cells. About five DR-DQ haplotypes were treated as single units for association and clustering because of strong linkage in the cohort. High-throughput TCR immunosequencing, statistical association of individual TCRs with disease status, and machine learning were combined to predict cytomegalovirus infection status. Of the roughly 400 genotyped donors, 65% to 90% fell in the genetic ancestry cluster associated with self-reported Caucasian donors. Donor age, sex, ethnicity and CMV serostatus were compiled alongside the repertoire data. Along with the roughly 610-subject first cohort, a separate validation cohort of more than 90 different subjects was used. Every repertoire in the discovery cohort had been generated on one and the same sequencing platform. In an earlier analysis of 550 to 700 of the donors, high-throughput TCR beta sequencing was used to judge whether each TCR beta V gene segment behaved as functional or pseudogenic. The T cell repertoires of around 730 subjects were profiled by immunosequencing and related to cytomegalovirus serostatus. The aim of the study was to test whether cataloging public T cell receptors could identify signatures of past pathogen exposure. A later analysis re-analyzed previously published TCR beta repertoires from about 600 donors and added high-resolution HLA genotyping to study TCR occurrence patterns. An early release that covered 640 HLA-typed donors contained approximately 300 gigabases of sequencing data and tens of millions of unique TCR sequences. HLA typing covered class I and class II loci at four-digit resolution. Among about 400 genotyped donors of the cohort, an average of around 250,000 unique TCR beta nucleotide sequences was sequenced per donor, of which roughly 17% were non-productive. Typing coverage differed by locus: A, B, C, DRB1 and DQB1 were typed in roughly 620-640 donors, DQA1 in 522, DPA1 in 600 to 610, and DPB1 in just under 490. Rather than using new phenotypic data, the later analysis identified candidate immune exposures from TCR beta sequences and from how often those sequences occurred across donors. A later genetic analysis took genome-wide SNP genotypes for about three fifths of the roughly 670 donors and used that subset as a discovery cohort. On the study overall, not on this receptor specifically: Some IMGT-functional V segments, including TRBV6-2 and TRBV6-3, could not be distinguished by the 87-base-pair reads and were therefore excluded. Across donors, most TCR sequences were observed very rarely, whereas some public TCRs were present in many individuals. The authors suggested that the approach could potentially be generalized to other disease states and immunological phenotypes. According to a later analysis, parvovirus B19, influenza, CMV and Epstein-Barr virus appeared linked to several top co-occurrence clusters. The only immune exposure information available for the cohort was CMV serostatus. In an earlier analysis of 450 to 750 of the donors, most TCR beta V segments appeared in productive rearrangements about 90% or about 30% of the time, broadly matching IMGT annotations. A later genetic analysis reported fewer N-insertions in productive TCRs among donors in an Asian-associated ancestry cluster than the roughly 700-donor mean. A later analysis found that TCR association rates varied across HLA loci, with DRB1 alleles showing the most associated TCRs and HLA-C alleles the fewest. Because HLA typing was unavailable for some donors at each locus, only the typed subset was used in association tests. Linkage disequilibrium might explain the correlated functional status among segregating V segments, but an unknown experimental factor could not be ruled out. A total of 150 or so TCR beta chains were listed by the study as associated with cytomegalovirus. Sequencing depth was assumed to be roughly uniform across donors in the presence/absence analyses, though that assumption may not hold. When HLA alleles, especially DR and DQ, strongly co-occurred, TCR associations were difficult to assign to individual alleles. A group of highly shared sequence variants was considered likely to be a technical artifact of the sequencing pipeline. A later analysis found that most CMV-associated TCR beta chains appeared HLA-restricted, with HLA associations seemingly driven largely by CMV exposure. A further reported finding was that TCR beta sequences accurately predicted the HLA-A and HLA-B alleles for most subjects in the first cohort. Specific HLA alleles were associated with 15,000 to 20,000 TCR beta sequences at a false discovery rate of 0.05 in a later analysis. In a later analysis, HLA-associated TCR beta chains were found to be more clonally expanded and to have lower generation probabilities than equally common non-associated chains. In both the original and validation cohorts, the classifier was reported to diagnose cytomegalovirus status with high specificity and sensitivity. Because counts were too low, about 18 rarely observed V segments, including chromosome 9 orphons, were excluded from the earlier analysis of around 640 of the donors. This cohort had only TCR beta chains sequenced, and the lack of alpha or paired-chain data limited which features could be detected. Three of the identified cytomegalovirus-associated TCR beta chains were confirmed in vitro to be specific for cytomegalovirus antigens. V-gene and J-gene trimming of TCR beta chains was associated with a missense DCLRE1C variant in a later genetic analysis, and the association was replicated in an independent cohort.

This clone has just a few counts. The antigen it recognizes is unknown. No qualities accompany the bases; no much larger clone lies one base away. CDR1 SGHRS and CDR2 YFSETQ are derived from the germline V gene. The CDR3 starts with the cysteine, ends with the phenylalanine, and has 13 residues. Just the 39-base CDR3 DNA is kept, in frame starting at base 1. Germline trimming: 4 bases from V, 7 bases from J; junction bases outside gene matches: 4. Library prep was done by the immunoSEQ multiplex PCR assay. A mixture of 60 forward primers for TCR Vbeta segments and 13 reverse primers for TCR Jbeta segments was used in the multiplex PCR. A multiplex PCR assay on genomic DNA amplified the CDR3 region of rearranged TCR beta genes. On the Illumina HiSeq System, the amplified TCR beta libraries were sequenced as 87-base-pair reads. Turning to the authors' computational methods: A later analysis tallied some 79 million unique TCR beta chains across the 700 or so repertoires, and approximately 9.9 million of those chains were shared by two or more donors. Raw reads were error-corrected and collapsed into unique sequences with a nearest-neighbor algorithm that merged closely related sequences to remove PCR and sequencing errors. To assign V, D and J gene segments, CDR3 sequences were aligned to IMGT reference sequences. For a sequence to be retained, at least a six-nucleotide match to both a V gene segment and a J gene segment was required. Rearrangements were called productive when the CDR3 lacked stop codons and stayed in frame with V and J; all others were non-productive. CDR3 was defined by IMGT convention, running from the second conserved V-encoded cysteine to the conserved J-encoded phenylalanine. In an earlier analysis of approximately 590 of the donors, sequences lacking an unambiguous match to a single V gene segment were excluded. In an earlier analysis of around 590 of the donors, a V segment was called functional when productive rearrangements were above 56.7%, and segregating when the standard deviation between donors exceeded 5%. A statistical classification framework was developed to diagnose cytomegalovirus status using the catalog of TCR beta chain sequences. In a later analysis, V and J genes were assigned by comparing TCR nucleotide sequences against IMGT/GENE-DB human TR gene sequences. In a later analysis, CDR3 sequences and most-parsimonious VDJ recombination scenarios were assigned using the TCRdist pipeline. In a later analysis, every TCR beta chain was defined by the combination of its CDR3 amino acid sequence and its V-gene family, and reads without a unique V-gene family were dropped. To address suspected cross-contamination and a sequencing artifact, a later analysis removed 592 highly shared, low-generation-probability nucleotide sequences. In a later analysis, a clonal expansion index for each public chain was calculated from normalized within-repertoire ranks of inferred template counts. In a later analysis, generation probabilities were computed using a VDJ recombination model fitted to out-of-frame rearrangements, and the results were checked against IGoR. A later analysis scored TCR-TCR, TCR-HLA and TCR-CMV co-occurrence with hypergeometric tests, applying a repertoire-size bias correction to TCR pairs. To estimate false discovery rates, a later analysis permuted the HLA or CMV assignments 20 times. A later analysis grouped co-occurring TCRs with DBSCAN, adding TCRdist sequence similarity when clustering within HLA-allele-positive subsets. Co-occurrence clustering excluded repertoires with fewer than 30,000 or more than 120,000 public chains, plus five with anomalous nucleotide sharing. Drawn from immuneACCESS, this table holds only the in-frame rearrangements with V and J called that TCRdb kept. Clones are partly lost; checked studies trace under half to an unresolved V gene and leave the rest unexplained. The V and J calls and the clone size are those of that table, but D and trimming were determined from the DNA. For this sample there are some 190,000 clones; 70% to 85% appear just once. Roughly 3.2% of the sample lies in the top ten.

In total, around 600 healthy bone marrow donors made up the cohort. All cohort members were sampled while nominally healthy, although unrecorded immune exposures were likely present. The donor tested CMV seropositive, placing the donor among the 290 or so seropositive members of the cohort. Each donor provided a peripheral blood sample, and peripheral blood mononuclear cells were used for TCR beta sequencing. The Qiagen DNeasy Blood Extraction Kit was used to extract genomic DNA from the blood cell samples. This clonotype originated in a man between 35 and 55 years old in good health and CMV-seropositive. The source material was PBMCs. The chain is assembled from TRBV5-1 and TRBJ1-1; the junction holds 10 bases that match TRBD1. CDR3 region: CASSGGTGVEAFF. DNA sequence: TGCGCCAGCAGCGGAGGGACAGGGGTTGAAGCTTTCTTT.